Listed here are 13 T cell receptor beta chains from one sample, sequenced in a study of CD8 T cells in ankylosing spondylitis (dated by TCRdb to between 2016 and 2019). The paper as a whole reports these results and caveats: Blood from ankylosing spondylitis patients appeared to be characterized by a TCR beta motif made up of under 10 highly homologous amino acid variants.

Their specific antigens are unknown. The library was built by means of 5' RACE. The sequencing machine was an Illumina HiSeq 2500. Clones were called with MiXCR by TCRdb after fastp trimmed the public reads at Q25, and only in-frame beta chains were retained. CDR3 protein sequences are deduplicated, and each keeps its most common genes and DNA. The sample data list more than 250,000 distinct CDR3 sequences, and roughly 8% of these were observed just once. In total, the top ten clones hold more than 14% of the sample. The sequenced sample was blood, either unsorted or a sorted T cell fraction (not recorded which). The receptors come from a male donor with ankylosing spondylitis.

The table lists this clonotype with a few counts. The chain has TRBV29-1 and TRBJ1-1; D uncertain. In germline, CDR1 is SQVTM, CDR2 ANQGSEA. The CDR3 length is 13 residues. V was trimmed by 2 bases and J by 1 base, leaving 8 bases between them. DNA for the CDR3: TGCAGCGTTGAACCAGGACCGAACACTGAAGCTTTCTTT. It encodes CSVEPGPNTEAFF.

Note on this clonotype: One end of the junction fails to match germline, which may point to a read error. This rearrangement joins TRBV20-1 to TRBJ1-1, with D hard to call. From germline, CDR1 is DFQATT and CDR2 SNEGSKA (reference sequence). CDR3 length equals 15 residues. The CDR3 coding sequence is TGCAGCGCCCGTGCCGCTGGACTTATGAACGCTGAAGCTTTCTTT. Its protein is CSARAAGLMNAEAFF.

This clonotype was detected only a few times. The V gene is TRBV24-1, the J gene TRBJ2-1; 12 nucleotides align to TRBD2. Germline values: CDR1 KGHDR, CDR2 SFDVKD. V was pared by 4 bases and J by 3 bases, with 6 bases of the junction left unmatched. The CDR3 has 17 residues. DNA of the CDR3: TGTGCCACCAGTGACCCTTCTAGCGGGAGGGTCTACAATGAGCAGTTCTTC. Its translation is CATSDPSSGRVYNEQFF.

This clonotype was counted between two and nine times. V gene TRBV6-1 combines with J gene TRBJ1-2, with 7 bases matching TRBD1. Germline loops: CDR1 MNHNS, CDR2 SASEGT. Losses at the gene ends were 6 bases for V and 2 bases for J; bases not matched to a gene: 6. The CDR3 is made up of 14 amino acids. CDR3 sequence reads: CASRKDRLNYGYTF. The CDR3 nucleotides are TGTGCCAGCAGGAAGGACAGGCTCAACTATGGCTACACCTTC.

This rearrangement joins TRBV12-3 or TRBV12-4 to TRBJ2-1; the match to TRBD2 covers 7 bases. This CDR3 is 13 amino acids long. The J segment lost 1 base and the V segment lost 10 bases, leaving 4 bases of the junction unmatched. DNA of the CDR3: TGTGCCACCATAGCGGGTTCCTACAATGAGCAGTTCTTC. It is translated as CATIAGSYNEQFF.

The J gene is TRBJ1-4, the V gene TRBV5-1, with D perhaps TRBD1 (5 bases). Trimming removed 6 bases from V and 7 bases from J, with 16 bases in between. CDR3 length equals 14 residues. In germline, CDR1 is SGHRS, CDR2 YFSETQ. CDR3 sequence: CASMRSGGGEKLFF. The CDR3 nucleotides read TGCGCCAGCATGAGATCCGGGGGAGGTGAAAAACTGTTTTTT.

This clonotype was seen a handful of times. The V and J genes are TRBV6-1 and TRBJ1-5; the match to TRBD1 covers 7 bases. CDR1 is MNHNS and CDR2 is SASEGT in the germline V gene. V was pared by 5 bases and J by 6 bases, with 7 bases of the junction left unmatched. This CDR3 comprises 14 residues. The CDR3 DNA is TGTGCCAGCAGTCCTGACAGGGCGGGTCAGCCCCAGCATTTT. Translated, it gives CASSPDRAGQPQHF.

There are many counts of this clonotype. The V gene is TRBV6-2 or TRBV6-3, the J gene TRBJ2-3; D is undetermined. Germline values: CDR1 MNHEY, CDR2 SVGEGT. CDR3 length: 14 amino acids. V gave up 0 bases and J gave up 6 bases, with 10 bases separating them. CDR3 protein: CASSYSTRSDTQYF. In DNA form, the CDR3 reads TGTGCCAGCAGTTACTCGACCAGATCTGATACGCAGTATTTT.

This clonotype was seen more than once but under ten times. This chain links TRBV7-2 with TRBJ1-6, with 8 nucleotides matching TRBD1. V lost 4 bases to trimming and J lost 4 bases; unmatched junction nucleotides: 3. The CDR3 covers 15 residues. Germline lookup yields CDR1 SGHTA and CDR2 FQGNSA. CDR3 DNA: TGTGCCAGCAGCTCGGACAGGGCTTATAATTCACCCCTCCACTTT. This codes for CASSSDRAYNSPLHF. Based on the CDR3 plus reference TRBV7-2 and TRBJ1-6, the full variable domain is GAGVSQSPSNKVTEKGKDVELRCDPISGHTALYWYRQSLGQGLEFLIYFQGNSAPDKSGLPSDRFSAERTGGSVSTLTIQRTQQEDSAVYLCASSSDRAYNSPLHFGNGTRLTVT.

This clonotype turned up a few times. The chain employs TRBV4-3 and TRBJ2-3; weak D call: TRBD2 (5 bases). CDR1 is LGHNA and CDR2 is YSLEER in the germline V gene. The CDR3 consists of 13 residues. The V end lost 3 bases, the J end lost 9 bases, and 13 bases lay between the germline ends. The CDR3, as DNA: TGCGCCAGCAGCCATAGGACTGAGGGAACGCAGTATTTT. Translation gives CASSHRTEGTQYF.

The rearrangement joins TRBV28 to TRBJ2-5; TRBD2 matches at 9 bases. J was trimmed by 4 bases and V by 6 bases; bases with no gene match: 6. CDR1 is MDHEN and CDR2 is SYDVKM in the germline V gene. CDR3 length equals 14 residues. CDR3 protein: CASRLAGVVETQYF. In DNA, the CDR3 is TGTGCCAGCAGATTAGCGGGAGTTGTAGAGACCCAGTACTTC.

This clonotype was recorded many times. The rearrangement joins TRBV29-1 to TRBJ2-2; D tentatively fits TRBD1 or TRBD2 (5 bases each). This CDR3 has 11 residues. CDR1 SQVTM and CDR2 ANQGSEA come from the germline V gene. This chain's CDR3 is CVGVVTGELFF. The CDR3 DNA is TGCGTGGGGGTGGTCACCGGGGAGCTGTTTTTT.

The chain couples TRBV29-1 to TRBJ2-7; TRBD2 might be the D (6 bases). CDR1 and CDR2 (germline): SQVTM, ANQGSEA. Trimming left V 2 bases short and J 6 bases short, with 20 bases between. The CDR3 totals 15 residues. CDR3 bases: TGCAGCGTTGAACTACCGGGACTCCTGGGGTTCGAGCAGTACTTC. Residues: CSVELPGLLGFEQYF.